These T cell receptor beta chains were read from a single sample in a study of T cell responses to AZD1222 COVID-19 vaccine. Produced via immunoSEQ multiplex PCR; TCRdb's table is partial and in-frame only. The table includes approximately 160,000 clones, 88% detected once. The specimen was peripheral blood, collected on day 0 of MenACWY control vaccination. Source of these receptors: an adult in good health. CDR3s include the opening cysteine and the closing phenylalanine or tryptophan. A D gene is named only where the DNA matches it firmly. Clone size is given for some rows only: seen once, a few or many times, or a class if the clone is expanded.

J gene	clone size	D gene	V gene	CDR3 protein	CDR3 DNA
TRBJ1-1	NA	NA	TRBV19	CASSGLKGNTEAFF	TGTGCCAGTAGTGGACTTAAAGGGAACACTGAAGCTTTCTTT
TRBJ2-4	NA	NA	TRBV6-6	CASSGAKEYF	TGTGCCAGCAGCGGGGCTAAGGAGTACTTC
TRBJ2-5	NA	NA	TRBV29-1	CSVVRNRETQYF	TGCAGCGTTGTTCGCAACAGAGAGACCCAGTACTTC
TRBJ2-5	NA	NA	TRBV6-5	CASSRLGQSEETQYF	TGTGCCAGCAGCCGTCTAGGACAGTCGGAAGAGACCCAGTACTTC
TRBJ1-3	NA	NA	TRBV30	CACTGGSGNTIYF	TGTGCCTGTACAGGTGGATCTGGAAACACCATATATTTT
TRBJ1-2	few	NA	TRBV7-3	CASSLMRTGSGYTF	TGTGCCAGCAGCTTAATGCGCACAGGGAGTGGCTACACCTTC
TRBJ1-1	few	TRBD1	TRBV10-3	CAISETPGQDEAFF	TGTGCCATCAGTGAGACTCCGGGACAGGATGAAGCTTTCTTT
TRBJ2-1	NA	NA	TRBV12-3/TRBV12-4	CASSFYNEQFF	TGTGCCAGCAGTTTTTACAATGAGCAGTTCTTC
TRBJ2-3	NA	NA	TRBV2	CASVSVSSTDTQYF	TGTGCCAGCGTTAGCGTAAGTTCCACAGATACGCAGTATTTT
TRBJ1-4	few	TRBD1	TRBV19	CASSIRDRRSATNEKLFF	TGTGCCAGTAGTATTCGGGACAGACGAAGTGCAACTAATGAAAAACTGTTTTTT
TRBJ1-1	NA	NA	TRBV5-1	CASSLDIMNTEAFF	TGCGCCAGCAGCTTGGACATCATGAACACTGAAGCTTTCTTT
TRBJ2-7	NA	NA	TRBV4-3	CASSQVVASESYEQYF	TGCGCCAGCAGCCAAGTTGTGGCTAGCGAATCCTACGAGCAGTACTTC
TRBJ2-5	NA	TRBD2	TRBV9	CASSVGGNSGREETQYF	TGTGCCAGCAGCGTAGGAGGAAATAGCGGGAGGGAAGAGACCCAGTACTTC
TRBJ1-1	NA	NA	TRBV29-1	CSVELVSNTEAFF	TGCAGCGTTGAATTGGTCTCGAACACTGAAGCTTTCTTT
TRBJ1-2	NA	TRBD1	TRBV3-1/TRBV3-2	CASRKATTTGLNYGYTF	TGTGCCAGCAGGAAGGCCACCACGACAGGGCTTAACTATGGCTACACCTTC
TRBJ2-5	NA	NA	TRBV3-1/TRBV3-2	CASSPRTNLRETQYF	TGTGCCAGCAGCCCCCGGACCAACTTAAGGGAGACCCAGTACTTC
TRBJ1-4	NA	NA	TRBV6-2/TRBV6-3	CASSYFQGGGEKLFF	TGTGCCAGCAGCTATTTCCAGGGAGGAGGTGAAAAACTGTTTTTT
TRBJ2-1	NA	TRBD2	TRBV11-3	CASSASGTSGGSYNEQFF	TGTGCCAGCAGCGCGTCCGGGACTAGCGGGGGGTCCTACAATGAGCAGTTCTTC
TRBJ1-2	NA	NA	TRBV4-3	CASSQILGPNYGYTF	TGCGCCAGCAGCCAAATCTTGGGGCCCAACTATGGCTACACCTTC
TRBJ2-7	NA	TRBD2	TRBV3-1/TRBV3-2	CASSQGPGGEQYF	TGTGCCAGCAGCCAAGGTCCGGGGGGCGAGCAGTACTTC
TRBJ1-6	few	NA	TRBV3-1/TRBV3-2	CASSSGPQYNSPLHF	TGTGCCAGCAGCTCGGGACCGCAATATAATTCACCCCTCCACTTT
TRBJ1-2	NA	NA	TRBV28	CASSLPNVFALGYTF	TGTGCCAGCAGTTTACCGAACGTTTTCGCGCTTGGCTACACCTTC
TRBJ2-7	NA	NA	TRBV7-8	CASSPVPGNTVYEQYF	TGTGCCAGCAGCCCTGTCCCGGGAAATACAGTCTACGAGCAGTACTTC
TRBJ2-7	once	TRBD2	TRBV7-8	CASSSRTRTYEQYF	TGTGCCAGCAGCTCCCGGACTAGAACCTACGAGCAGTACTTC
TRBJ2-3	once	NA	TRBV11-3	CASSFVGTDTQYF	TGTGCCAGCAGCTTTGTCGGCACAGATACGCAGTATTTT
TRBJ1-2	NA	NA	TRBV5-1	CASSYAPRTANYGYTF	TGCGCCAGCAGCTACGCACCTCGGACGGCTAACTATGGCTACACCTTC
TRBJ1-4	NA	TRBD1	TRBV7-9	CASSPGTATNEKLFF	TGTGCCAGCAGCCCTGGGACAGCAACTAATGAAAAACTGTTTTTT
TRBJ1-5	NA	NA	TRBV12-2	CASRRFDQPQHF	TGTGCAAGTCGCCGCTTCGATCAGCCCCAGCATTTT
TRBJ1-5	NA	NA	TRBV6-6	CASFSQGGSNQPQHF	TGTGCCAGCTTCTCACAGGGAGGTAGCAATCAGCCCCAGCATTTT
TRBJ2-7	NA	NA	TRBV9	CASSVSDRYEQYF	TGTGCCAGCAGCGTATCTGATCGCTACGAGCAGTACTTC
TRBJ2-4	NA	NA	TRBV10-2	CASSELGGIGKNIQYF	TGCGCCAGCAGTGAGCTCGGAGGGATTGGCAAAAACATTCAGTACTTC
TRBJ1-1	NA	NA	TRBV18	CASSPLRESNTEAFF	TGTGCCAGCTCACCTCTAAGGGAATCGAACACTGAAGCTTTCTTT
TRBJ1-6	NA	NA	TRBV5-1	CASRPSTGNSPLHF	TGCGCCAGCAGGCCTTCGACGGGAAATTCACCCCTCCACTTT
TRBJ2-3	NA	NA	TRBV2	CASSEGVVATQYF	TGTGCCAGCAGTGAAGGGGTCGTAGCTACGCAGTATTTT
TRBJ1-5	NA	TRBD1	TRBV2	CAGGRDRADQPQHF	TGTGCCGGGGGACGGGACAGGGCGGACCAGCCCCAGCATTTT
TRBJ2-3	NA	TRBD1	TRBV6-5	CASSTGTGGMTQYF	TGTGCCAGCAGTACCGGGACAGGGGGCATGACGCAGTATTTT
TRBJ1-3	NA	NA	TRBV7-9	CASSLERAGQRNTIYF	TGTGCCAGCAGCTTAGAACGGGCAGGGCAAAGAAACACCATATATTTT
TRBJ2-5	once	TRBD2	TRBV5-1	CASSPGGGARETQYF	TGCGCCAGCAGCCCGGGAGGGGGGGCTCGGGAGACCCAGTACTTC
TRBJ1-2	NA	NA	TRBV5-6	CASSLWQGAGYTF	TGTGCCAGCAGCTTGTGGCAGGGCGCTGGCTACACCTTC
TRBJ1-4	NA	NA	TRBV19	CASRAGQAANEKLFF	TGTGCCAGTAGGGCCGGGCAGGCGGCTAATGAAAAACTGTTTTTT
TRBJ2-2	NA	NA	TRBV28	CASSLSRGELFF	TGTGCCAGCAGTTTATCCCGTGGGGAGCTGTTTTTT
TRBJ1-5	once	TRBD1	TRBV7-2	CASSLLTGGDNQPQHF	TGTGCCAGCAGCTTATTAACAGGGGGCGACAATCAGCCCCAGCATTTT
TRBJ2-1	NA	TRBD2	TRBV5-1	CASSLVAGGSNEQFF	TGCGCCAGCAGCTTGGTGGCGGGGGGGAGCAATGAGCAGTTCTTC
TRBJ1-4	NA	NA	TRBV9	CASSPTGAPYEKLFF	TGTGCCAGCAGCCCGACGGGGGCACCTTATGAAAAACTGTTTTTT
TRBJ2-1	NA	NA	TRBV11-3	CASSLGDSSYNEQFF	TGTGCCAGCAGCTTAGGCGATAGCTCCTACAATGAGCAGTTCTTC
TRBJ2-7	once	NA	TRBV6-5	CASSYSGVGNYEQYF	TGTGCCAGCAGTTACTCAGGGGTGGGAAACTACGAGCAGTACTTC